The clone carrying this T cell receptor beta chain has only a few counts. What it recognizes is unknown. The junction shows a germline mismatch at one end, possibly a read error. TCRdb reprocessed the 5' RACE reads with MiXCR, giving one entry per CDR3 protein. The table shows 450,000 to 650,000 distinct CDR3 sequences, with about 22% occurring only once. The sample comes from a study of T-cell memory formation after mild COVID-19. The V gene's germline CDR1 is SEHNR and CDR2 FQNEAQ (reference sequence). The CDR3 contains 9 residues. Whole-study results and caveats: Day 15 to 85 contractors were CD4/CD8 balanced; later expanders leaned CD4+. Chiefly within CM and EM were the contracting CD4+ clones; CD8+ ones were within EMRA. Clonal second-wave expansions that peaked on day 37 had unconfirmed SARS-CoV-2 specificity.

The chain has TRBV7-9 and TRBJ2-1; the D is unclear. The specimen was PBMCs or a T cell subset sorted from them (not recorded which). The receptor was isolated from an adult woman who had mild COVID-19 (a few samples of this study predate the infection). Cell type and time point are not known. The CDR3 region has the DNA TGTGCCAGCAGACCGTTCTCTGCCTTC. Translated, it gives CASRPFSAF.